The 9 T cell receptor beta chains presented below share a single source sample, sequenced in a study of cytomegalovirus exposure and HLA in healthy donors. The study ran its PCR with 60 Vbeta and 13 Jbeta primers. Assay: immunoSEQ multiplex PCR; the TCRdb copy retains only in-frame clones and omits some. Here the sample spans about 160,000 clones, roughly 80% being singletons. The source material was PBMCs. The source of these receptors is a girl between 5 and 17 years old in good health and CMV-seropositive.

The CDR3 sequence is CASSLLAGDGYEQYF. CDR3 coding DNA: TGTGCCAGCAGCTTGTTAGCGGGAGACGGATACGAGCAGTACTTC. The J gene is TRBJ2-7, the V gene TRBV5-5; 9 bases are a match to TRBD2. This CDR3 contains 15 residues. J gave up 4 bases and V 1 base, and 6 bases lay outside the gene matches. The V gene's germline CDR1 is SGHKS and CDR2 YYEKEE (reference sequence).

This clone was recorded a few times. The chain joins TRBV5-8 to TRBJ2-7; D may be TRBD2 (6 bases). Trimming took off 0 bases at V and 2 bases at J, with 9 bases between the two ends. The germline V gene encodes CDR1 SGHTS and CDR2 YDEGEE. This CDR3 comprises 14 residues. CDR3 coding DNA: TGTGCCAGCAGCTTGGTGGCTAGCGCCTACGAGCAGTACTTC. Translating gives CASSLVASAYEQYF. The full variable domain, with the rest looked up from reference TRBV5-8 and TRBJ2-7, is EAGVTQSPTHLIKTRGQQATLRCSPISGHTSVYWYQQALGLGLQFLLWYDEGEERNRGNFPPRFSGRQFPNYSSELNVNALELEDSALYLCASSLVASAYEQYFGPGTRLTVT.

V and J are TRBV7-6 and TRBJ2-1, with 11 bases identical to TRBD2. Germline V lookup: CDR1 SGHVS, CDR2 FNYEAQ. CDR3 size: 16 residues. With V trimmed by 5 bases and J by 9 bases, 12 bases remained unmatched. CDR3 region: CASSRWGLAGGSEQFF. The CDR3 DNA follows: TGTGCCAGCAGCCGATGGGGCCTAGCGGGAGGATCTGAGCAGTTCTTC.

For the CDR3, the DNA is TGTGCCAGCAGCCAGGACGGAAGCGCGGGGGTTACGCAGTATTTT. Its translation: CASSQDGSAGVTQYF. The V and J genes are TRBV5-6 and TRBJ2-3; 7 bases are a match to TRBD2. Germline trimming cut 4 bases from V and 8 bases from J; bases unmatched to any gene: 13. Germline V gene sequence: CDR1 SGHDT, CDR2 YYEEEE. The CDR3 consists of 15 residues.

The V gene is TRBV6-6, the J gene TRBJ1-2; 7 positions match TRBD1. The CDR3 sequence is 16 residues long. V dropped 0 bases and J dropped 2; count of bases not matched to a gene: 6. Germline V gene sequence: CDR1 MNHNY, CDR2 SVGAGI (reference sequence). The CDR3 DNA follows: TGTGCCAGCAGTTACTCGAGAGGGGGCGGGAACTATGGCTACACCTTC. This translates into CASSYSRGGGNYGYTF.

The V and J genes are TRBV4-1 and TRBJ1-1; TRBD1 agrees at 7 bases. Trimming cost V 0 bases and J 5 bases; bases outside gene matches: 21. CDR1 is MGHRA and CDR2 is YSYEKL in the germline V gene. CDR3 size: 20 residues. Written as DNA, the CDR3 is TGCGCCAGCAGCCAAGAGTTCCCTACAGGGGATGGTTTTTGGGAAACTGAAGCTTTCTTT. Its translation is CASSQEFPTGDGFWETEAFF.

The V and J genes are TRBV28 and TRBJ1-1; D remains ambiguous. This CDR3 is 14 amino acids long. V lost 7 bases to trimming and J lost 5 bases, with 17 bases between them. Germline V gene lookup returns CDR1 MDHEN and CDR2 SYDVKM. The CDR3: CASIWTLEGTEAFF. In DNA form, the CDR3 reads TGTGCCAGCATATGGACTCTCGAAGGTACTGAAGCTTTCTTT.

The chain combines TRBV5-4 with TRBJ1-1; D possibly corresponds to TRBD1 (6 bases). Per the germline V gene, CDR1 is SGHNT and CDR2 is YYREEE (reference sequence). Trimming cost V 4 bases and J 5 bases, with 18 bases left between them. There are 15 residues in the CDR3. The chain's CDR3 is CASSAGPGQRTEAFF. Here the CDR3 DNA reads TGTGCCAGCAGCGCGGGTCCCGGACAGAGAACTGAAGCTTTCTTT.

The sample holds one count of this clone. This rearrangement joins TRBV18 to TRBJ1-2; D is ambiguous. This CDR3 has 16 residues. The V gene's germline CDR1 is KGHSH and CDR2 LQKENI. Trimming shortened V by 3 bases and J by 3 bases, and 17 bases separated the two germline ends. Here the CDR3 DNA reads TGTGCCAGCTCACCGCTAGGTTCCCTTCTCTACTATGGCTACACCTTC. Translated: CASSPLGSLLYYGYTF.